This paragraph reports one TCR beta chain. Trimming stripped 4 bases from V and 3 bases from J, with 3 bases between. Germline V gives CDR1 SGHVS, CDR2 FNYEAQ. The CDR3 is 11 amino acids. Original analysis: Scientists estimated how many nucleated cells there were by amplifying reference gene primers. The data were produced by immunoSEQ multiplex PCR, yet TCRdb's version contains in-frame clones alone and is incomplete. That table furnishes V, J and clone size, whereas the DNA furnished D and trimming. There are fewer than 250,000 clones in the sample; 85% to 90% occur only once, and 2% to 3% lies in the top ten. These data belong to a study of blood T cell repertoires in COVID-19.

The chain recombines TRBV7-6 with TRBJ1-1, with unresolved D. The receptor was derived from a man aged 25-40 years with COVID-19, enrolled during active disease. What was sequenced was peripheral blood. CDR3 coding DNA: TGTGCCAGCAGCTCGGACACTGAAGCTTTCTTT. Amino acids: CASSSDTEAFF.